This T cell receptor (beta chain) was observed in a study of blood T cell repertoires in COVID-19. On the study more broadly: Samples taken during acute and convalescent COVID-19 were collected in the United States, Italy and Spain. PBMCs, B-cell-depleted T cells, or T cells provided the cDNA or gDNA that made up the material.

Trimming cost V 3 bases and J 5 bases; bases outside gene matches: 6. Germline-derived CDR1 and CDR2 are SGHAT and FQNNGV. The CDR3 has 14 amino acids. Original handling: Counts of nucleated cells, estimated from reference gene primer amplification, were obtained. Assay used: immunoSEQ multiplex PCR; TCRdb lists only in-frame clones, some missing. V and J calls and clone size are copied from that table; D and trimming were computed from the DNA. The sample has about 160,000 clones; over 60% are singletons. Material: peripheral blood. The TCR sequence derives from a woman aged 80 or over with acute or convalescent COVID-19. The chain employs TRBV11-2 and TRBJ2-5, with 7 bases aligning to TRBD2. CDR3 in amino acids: CASSFTGGGETQYF. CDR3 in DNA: TGTGCCAGCAGCTTTACGGGGGGTGGGGAGACCCAGTACTTC.